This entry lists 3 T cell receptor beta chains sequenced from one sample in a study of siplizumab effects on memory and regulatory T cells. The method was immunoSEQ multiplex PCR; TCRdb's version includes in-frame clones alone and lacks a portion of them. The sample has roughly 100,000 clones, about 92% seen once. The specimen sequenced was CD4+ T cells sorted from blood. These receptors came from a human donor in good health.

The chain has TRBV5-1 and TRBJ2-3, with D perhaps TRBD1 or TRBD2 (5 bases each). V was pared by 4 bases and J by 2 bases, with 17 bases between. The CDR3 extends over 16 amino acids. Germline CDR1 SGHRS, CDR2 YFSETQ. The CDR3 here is CASSPGPSPHTDTQYF. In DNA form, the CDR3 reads TGCGCCAGCAGCCCGGGACCTTCACCCCACACAGATACGCAGTATTTT.

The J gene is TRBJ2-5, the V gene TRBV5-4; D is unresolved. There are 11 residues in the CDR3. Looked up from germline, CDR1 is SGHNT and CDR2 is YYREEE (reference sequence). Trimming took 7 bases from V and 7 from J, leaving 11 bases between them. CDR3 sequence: CASGSDGTQYF. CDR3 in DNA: TGTGCCAGCGGCTCTGATGGGACCCAGTACTTC.

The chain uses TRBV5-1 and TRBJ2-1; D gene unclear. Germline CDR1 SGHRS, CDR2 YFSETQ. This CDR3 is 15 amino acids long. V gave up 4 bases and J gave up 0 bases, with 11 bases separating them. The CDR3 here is CASSLATSSYNEQFF. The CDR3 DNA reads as TGCGCCAGCAGCCTGGCCACGAGCTCCTACAATGAGCAGTTCTTC.